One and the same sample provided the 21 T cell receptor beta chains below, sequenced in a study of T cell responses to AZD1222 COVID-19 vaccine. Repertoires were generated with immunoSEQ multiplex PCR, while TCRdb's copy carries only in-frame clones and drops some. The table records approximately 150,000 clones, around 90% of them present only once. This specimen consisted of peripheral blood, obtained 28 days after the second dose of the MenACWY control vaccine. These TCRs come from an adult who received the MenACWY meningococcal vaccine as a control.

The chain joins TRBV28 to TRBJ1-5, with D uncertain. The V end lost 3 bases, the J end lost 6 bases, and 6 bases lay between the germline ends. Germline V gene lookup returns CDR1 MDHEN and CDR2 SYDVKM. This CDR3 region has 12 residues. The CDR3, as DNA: TGTGCCAGCAGTTTTTGGGCTCAGCCCCAGCATTTT. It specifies CASSFWAQPQHF. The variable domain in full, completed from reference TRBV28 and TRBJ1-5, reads DVKVTQSSRYLVKRTGEKVFLECVQDMDHENMFWYRQDPGLGLRLIYFSYDVKMKEKGDIPEGYSVSREKKERFSLILESASTNQTSMYLCASSFWAQPQHFGDGTRLSIL.

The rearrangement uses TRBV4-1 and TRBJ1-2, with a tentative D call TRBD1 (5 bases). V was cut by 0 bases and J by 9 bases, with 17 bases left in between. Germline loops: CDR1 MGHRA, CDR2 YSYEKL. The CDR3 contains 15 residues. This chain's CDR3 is CASSQDLGGGFSYTF. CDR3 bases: TGCGCCAGCAGCCAAGATCTGGGGGGGGGTTTCAGCTACACCTTC.

The CDR3 reads CASSYRRTDTQYF. The CDR3 DNA sequence: TGTGCCAGCAGTTACCGGCGCACAGATACGCAGTATTTT. The chain links TRBV6-2 or TRBV6-3 to TRBJ2-3; D gene ambiguous. CDR3 length: 13 residues. CDR1 and CDR2 (germline): MNHEY, SVGEGT. V was shortened by 2 bases and J by 1 base, with 4 bases between the two germline ends.

CDR3 nucleotide sequence: TGCGCCAGCAGCTTAGACAGGGGTGGCACTGAAGCTTTCTTT. Amino acids: CASSLDRGGTEAFF. The V and J genes are TRBV5-1 and TRBJ1-1; TRBD1 matches at 8 bases. Germline V gene lookup returns CDR1 SGHRS and CDR2 YFSETQ. The CDR3 contains 14 residues. With V trimmed by 2 bases and J by 4 bases, 4 bases remained unmatched.

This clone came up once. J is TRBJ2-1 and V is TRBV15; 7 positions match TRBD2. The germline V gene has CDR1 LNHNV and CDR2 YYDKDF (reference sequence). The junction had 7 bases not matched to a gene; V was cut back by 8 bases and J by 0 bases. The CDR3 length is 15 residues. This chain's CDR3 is CATLGRESSYNEQFF. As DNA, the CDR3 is TGTGCCACCCTTGGGCGGGAGAGCTCCTACAATGAGCAGTTCTTC.

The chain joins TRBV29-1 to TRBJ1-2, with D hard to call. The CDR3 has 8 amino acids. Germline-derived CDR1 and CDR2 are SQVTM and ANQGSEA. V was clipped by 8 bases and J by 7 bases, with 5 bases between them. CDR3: CSPTGYTF. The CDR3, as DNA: TGCAGCCCTACTGGCTACACCTTC. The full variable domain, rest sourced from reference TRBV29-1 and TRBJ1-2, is SAVISQKPSRDICQRGTSLTIQCQVDSQVTMMFWYRQQPGQSLTLIATANQGSEATYESGFVIDKFPISRPNLTFSTLTVSNMSPEDSSIYLCSPTGYTFGSGTRLTVV.

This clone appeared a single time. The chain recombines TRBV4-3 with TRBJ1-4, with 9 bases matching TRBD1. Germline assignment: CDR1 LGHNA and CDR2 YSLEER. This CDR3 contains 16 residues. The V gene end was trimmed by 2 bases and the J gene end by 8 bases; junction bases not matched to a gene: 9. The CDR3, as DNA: TGCGCCAGCAGCCAAAGCTGGGGACAGGGAGGGGAAAAACTGTTTTTT. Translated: CASSQSWGQGGEKLFF.

The DNA for the CDR3 is TGTGCCAGCAGCTTCGGGGGTAGGAATCAGCCCCAGCATTTT. Translating gives CASSFGGRNQPQHF. This chain links TRBV7-2 with TRBJ1-5, with D perhaps matching TRBD1 (5 bases). The germline V gene has CDR1 SGHTA and CDR2 FQGNSA. The V gene lost 3 bases and the J gene lost 4 bases, with 10 bases spanning the gap. This CDR3 has 14 residues.

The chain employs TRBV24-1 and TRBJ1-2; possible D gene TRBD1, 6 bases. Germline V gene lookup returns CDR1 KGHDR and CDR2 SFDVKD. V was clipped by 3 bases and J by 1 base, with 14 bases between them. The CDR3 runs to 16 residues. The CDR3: CATSDGGQLSNYGYTF. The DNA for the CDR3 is TGTGCCACCAGTGATGGGGGACAACTGAGTAACTATGGCTACACCTTC.

The CDR3 protein is CAWGGGTAATNEKLFF. CDR3 nucleotides: TGTGCCTGGGGAGGGGGGACAGCAGCAACTAATGAAAAACTGTTTTTT. V gene TRBV30 combines with J gene TRBJ1-4, with 7 bases identical to TRBD1. With 5 bases clipped from V and 0 bases from J, the junction kept 9 bases outside the gene matches. This CDR3 has 16 amino acids. The V gene's germline CDR1 is GTSNPN and CDR2 SVGIG (reference sequence).

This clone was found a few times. The CDR3 nucleotides read TGCGCCAGCAGCCTTGGACAGGGTCCAGATACGCAGTATTTT. This codes for CASSLGQGPDTQYF. V is TRBV5-1 and J is TRBJ2-3; 8 bases are shared with TRBD1. CDR3 length: 14 residues. V gave up 4 bases and J gave up 4 bases; unmatched junction bases: 5. In germline, CDR1 is SGHRS, CDR2 YFSETQ.

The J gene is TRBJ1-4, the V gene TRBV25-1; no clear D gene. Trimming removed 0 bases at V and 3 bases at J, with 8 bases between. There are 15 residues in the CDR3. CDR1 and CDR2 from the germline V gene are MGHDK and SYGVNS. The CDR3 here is CASSEYTEPNEKLFF. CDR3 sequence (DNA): TGTGCCAGCAGTGAATATACGGAGCCTAATGAAAAACTGTTTTTT.

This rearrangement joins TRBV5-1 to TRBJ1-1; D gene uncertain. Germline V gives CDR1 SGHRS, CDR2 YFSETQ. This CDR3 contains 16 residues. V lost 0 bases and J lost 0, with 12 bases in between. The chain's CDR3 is CASSLEVFGLNTEAFF. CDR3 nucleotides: TGCGCCAGCAGCTTGGAGGTCTTTGGACTGAACACTGAAGCTTTCTTT.

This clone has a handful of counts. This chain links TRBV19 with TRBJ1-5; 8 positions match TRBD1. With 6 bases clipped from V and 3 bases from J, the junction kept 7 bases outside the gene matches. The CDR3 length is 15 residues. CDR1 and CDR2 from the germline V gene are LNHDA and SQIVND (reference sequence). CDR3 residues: CASSYDRGVNQPQHF. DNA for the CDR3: TGTGCCAGTAGCTACGACAGGGGAGTCAATCAGCCCCAGCATTTT.

CDR3 loop: CASSPRAGNTEAFF. The DNA for the CDR3 is TGCGCCAGCAGCCCCCGCGCAGGAAACACTGAAGCTTTCTTT. The V gene is TRBV4-3, the J gene TRBJ1-1; the D is unclear. The CDR3 totals 14 residues. Germline loops: CDR1 LGHNA, CDR2 YSLEER. V dropped 4 bases and J dropped 2 bases, with 11 bases sitting between them.

The CDR3 here is CASSFHSGKSGTQHF. The DNA of the CDR3 is TGTGCCAGCAGTTTTCATTCCGGGAAATCAGGGACCCAGCATTTT. J is TRBJ1-5 and V is TRBV28, with D maybe TRBD1 (5 bases). CDR3 size: 15 residues. Looked up from germline, CDR1 is MDHEN and CDR2 is SYDVKM. Deletions cut 3 bases from V and 11 bases from J, with 20 bases between.

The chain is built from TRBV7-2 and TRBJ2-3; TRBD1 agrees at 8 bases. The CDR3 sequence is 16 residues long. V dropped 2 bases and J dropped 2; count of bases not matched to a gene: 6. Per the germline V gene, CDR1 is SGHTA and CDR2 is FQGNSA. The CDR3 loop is CASSLMATGATDTQYF. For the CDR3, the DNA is TGTGCCAGCAGCTTAATGGCGACAGGGGCCACAGATACGCAGTATTTT.

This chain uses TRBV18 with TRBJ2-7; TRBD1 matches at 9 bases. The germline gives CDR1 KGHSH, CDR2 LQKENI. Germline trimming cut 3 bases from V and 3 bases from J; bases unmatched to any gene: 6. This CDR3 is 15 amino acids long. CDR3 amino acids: CASSPSTGGVYEQYF. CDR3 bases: TGTGCCAGCTCACCGTCGACAGGGGGGGTCTACGAGCAGTACTTC.

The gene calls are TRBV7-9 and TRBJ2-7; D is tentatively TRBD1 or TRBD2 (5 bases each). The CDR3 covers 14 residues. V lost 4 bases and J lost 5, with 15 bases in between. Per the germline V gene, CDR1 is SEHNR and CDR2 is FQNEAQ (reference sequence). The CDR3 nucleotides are TGTGCCAGCAGCTATGGGACCGGGTACCACGAGCAGTACTTC. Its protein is CASSYGTGYHEQYF.

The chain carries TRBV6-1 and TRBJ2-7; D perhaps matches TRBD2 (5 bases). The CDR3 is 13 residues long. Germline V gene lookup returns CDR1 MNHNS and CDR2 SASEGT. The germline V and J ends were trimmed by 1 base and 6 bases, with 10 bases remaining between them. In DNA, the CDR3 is TGTGCCAGCAGTGAAGGGCAGAGGGCCGAGCAGTACTTC. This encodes CASSEGQRAEQYF.

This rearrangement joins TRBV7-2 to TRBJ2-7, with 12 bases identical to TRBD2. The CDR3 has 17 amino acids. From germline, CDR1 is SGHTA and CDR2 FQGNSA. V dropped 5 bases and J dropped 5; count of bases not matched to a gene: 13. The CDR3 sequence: CASSIKTSGGSVHEQYF. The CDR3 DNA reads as TGTGCCAGCAGCATAAAGACTAGCGGGGGTAGCGTGCACGAGCAGTACTTC.